This TCR beta chain was sequenced during a study of blood T cell repertoires in COVID-19. Study information: The United States, Italy and Spain supplied acute and convalescent COVID-19 samples.

CDR1 is SGHAT and CDR2 is FQNNGV in the germline V gene. There are 15 residues in the CDR3. J gave up 3 bases and V 6 bases, and 5 bases lay outside the gene matches. The data were produced by immunoSEQ multiplex PCR, yet TCRdb's version contains in-frame clones alone and is incomplete. The data contain a few hundred thousand clones, less than 90% of them seen just once; the ten biggest clones take up less than 6%. V is TRBV11-2 and J is TRBJ2-1; TRBD2 agrees at 10 bases. The sequence was collected from a man in his 60s who had recovered from COVID-19. Material: peripheral blood. The CDR3 sequence is CASRPLAGVYNEQFF. CDR3 nucleotide sequence: TGTGCCAGCAGACCTCTAGCGGGGGTCTACAATGAGCAGTTCTTC. Together with reference TRBV11-2 and TRBJ2-1, the CDR3 gives the full variable domain: EAGVAQSPRYKIIEKRQSVAFWCNPISGHATLYWYQQILGQGPKLLIQFQNNGVVDDSQLPKDRFSAERLKGVDSTLKIQPAKLEDSAVYLCASRPLAGVYNEQFFGPGTRLTVL.